A single sample gave rise to the 18 T cell receptor beta chains below, sequenced in a study of OX40 agonist ivuxolimab in advanced cancers. TCRdb's copy holds only in-frame clones and misses some; the assay was immunoSEQ multiplex PCR. Of some 54,000 clones in the sample, about 88% were seen once. The specimen was CD4+ or CD8+ T cells sorted from blood, collected in a trial of the OX40 agonist ivuxolimab. The origin of the receptors is an adult with an advanced solid tumor such as melanoma, head and neck, liver or kidney cancer.

By frequency in the sample, this clone is medium-sized. The chain uses TRBV2 and TRBJ1-2; tentative D call: TRBD1 (5 bases). Per germline, CDR1 SNHLY and CDR2 FYNNEI. V lost 6 bases and J lost 1, with 18 bases in between. The CDR3 is 16 amino acids. CDR3 region: CASRSGTEALNYGYTF. CDR3 nucleotides: TGTGCCAGCAGGTCCGGGACCGAAGCGCTTAACTATGGCTACACCTTC.

The chain joins TRBV7-6 to TRBJ2-3, with D perhaps TRBD1 or TRBD2 (6 bases each). Between the trimmed V and J ends, which lost 0 bases and 8 bases, there was a span of 12 bases. Germline V gene sequence: CDR1 SGHVS, CDR2 FNYEAQ. The CDR3 sequence is 14 residues long. This CDR3 reads CASSLALGGGTQYF. The CDR3 region has the DNA TGTGCCAGCAGCTTAGCCCTTGGAGGGGGTACGCAGTATTTT.

This chain uses TRBV5-3 with TRBJ2-5; possibly TRBD2 for D (5 bases). TRBV5-3 is identified as an open reading frame with a role that is uncertain. The CDR3 runs to 13 residues. Deletions cut 8 bases from V and 0 bases from J, with 11 bases between. The DNA for the CDR3 is TGTGCCAGCGTAAGAGGGAACCAAGAGACCCAGTACTTC. It specifies CASVRGNQETQYF.

This sequence joins TRBV4-1 and TRBJ2-5; 7 bases map to TRBD1. The CDR3 has 15 residues. In germline, CDR1 is MGHRA, CDR2 YSYEKL. The ends lost 4 bases at V and 2 bases at J; junction bases unmatched: 7. In nucleotides, the CDR3 is TGCGCCAGCAGCCGATCAGGGGGAGCTCAAGAGACCCAGTACTTC. This codes for CASSRSGGAQETQYF.

This rearrangement joins TRBV30 to TRBJ2-3; D may be TRBD2 (6 bases). V lost 2 bases and J lost 4, with 10 bases in between. CDR1 is GTSNPN, CDR2 SVGIG, per germline (reference sequence). The CDR3 is made up of 13 amino acids. The CDR3 nucleotides read TGTGCCTGGAGTCGGGAGCTTGCAGATACGCAGTATTTT. Translated, it gives CAWSRELADTQYF.

This clone was detected once. This rearrangement joins TRBV5-1 to TRBJ2-7; TRBD2 might be the D (6 bases). V gave up 4 bases and J gave up 7 bases, with 21 bases separating them. The CDR3 covers 15 residues. Germline values: CDR1 SGHRS, CDR2 YFSETQ. The CDR3 DNA reads TGCGCCAGCAGCCCGGGGGACGGCTCCCCTGAAGAGCAGTACTTC. This encodes CASSPGDGSPEEQYF.

The V gene is TRBV15, the J gene TRBJ2-7; D is perhaps TRBD1 (5 bases). There are 15 residues in the CDR3. The germline V and J ends were trimmed by 0 bases and 3 bases, with 12 bases remaining between them. Germline-derived CDR1 and CDR2 are LNHNV and YYDKDF (reference sequence). The CDR3 sequence is CATSRDPTVGYEQYF. DNA for the CDR3: TGTGCCACCAGCAGAGATCCGACAGTTGGCTACGAGCAGTACTTC.

The chain recombines TRBV30 with TRBJ1-2; the match to TRBD1 covers 10 bases. Germline assignment: CDR1 GTSNPN and CDR2 SVGIG (reference sequence). The junction had 2 bases not matched to a gene; V was cut back by 4 bases and J by 0 bases. The CDR3 sequence is 14 residues long. The CDR3 sequence is CAWIGTGANYGYTF. Written as DNA, the CDR3 is TGTGCCTGGATTGGGACAGGGGCTAACTATGGCTACACCTTC.

The genes are TRBV9 and TRBJ1-2; 7 nucleotides line up with TRBD1. Germline V lookup: CDR1 SGDLS, CDR2 YYNGEE. This CDR3 comprises 19 residues. V was pared by 4 bases and J by 3 bases, with 21 bases of the junction left unmatched. The CDR3 DNA is TGTGCCAGCAGCATCGACGGGACAGCCGATCCGAAAAGGGACTATGGCTACACCTTC. Its translation: CASSIDGTADPKRDYGYTF.

CDR3 DNA: TGTGCCAGCAGTGAGCTGAAGGTTGGCAGCACAGATACGCAGTATTTT. Its translation: CASSELKVGSTDTQYF. The chain uses TRBV6-1 and TRBJ2-3; no reliable D call. Germline assignment: CDR1 MNHNS and CDR2 SASEGT. CDR3 length: 16 residues. V lost 3 bases and J 0 bases, leaving 13 bases between the germline ends.

The chain combines TRBV4-2 with TRBJ2-5; a possible D gene is TRBD2 (6 bases). Per the germline V gene, CDR1 is LGHNA and CDR2 is YNFKEQ. Trimming took 2 bases from V and 5 from J, leaving 24 bases between them. The CDR3 has 18 amino acids. In DNA, the CDR3 is TGTGCCAGCAGCCAACCGGGGGAACAGCGGATAAGCTCGGAGACCCAGTACTTC. Translation gives CASSQPGEQRISSETQYF.

This clone was recorded once. The chain employs TRBV5-8 and TRBJ2-2; D could derive from TRBD1 or TRBD2 (5 bases each). Germline-derived CDR1 and CDR2 are SGHTS and YDEGEE. V was trimmed by 5 bases and J by 6 bases, leaving 23 bases between them. The length of the CDR3 is 17 residues. The CDR3 is CASRSTSGTLAAGELFF. CDR3 sequence (DNA): TGTGCCAGCAGAAGTACTTCCGGGACCCTAGCCGCCGGGGAGCTGTTTTTT.

The chain links TRBV19 to TRBJ1-2; D unclear. CDR3 length equals 13 residues. Deletions cut 2 bases from V and 3 bases from J, with 7 bases between. The germline V gene has CDR1 LNHDA and CDR2 SQIVND (reference sequence). CDR3 in DNA: TGTGCCAGTAGTATAAGTGGGGACTATGGCTACACCTTC. Protein: CASSISGDYGYTF.

The CDR3 is CASSSTIYHNEQFF. In DNA, the CDR3 is TGTGCCAGCAGCTCAACTATATACCACAATGAGCAGTTCTTC. The rearrangement joins TRBV7-2 to TRBJ2-1; D is undetermined. There are 14 residues in the CDR3. Trimming shortened V by 4 bases and J by 5 bases, and 12 bases separated the two germline ends. Germline loops: CDR1 SGHTA, CDR2 FQGNSA. The whole variable domain, remainder taken from reference TRBV7-2 and TRBJ2-1, is GAGVSQSPSNKVTEKGKDVELRCDPISGHTALYWYRQSLGQGLEFLIYFQGNSAPDKSGLPSDRFSAERTGGSVSTLTIQRTQQEDSAVYLCASSSTIYHNEQFFGPGTRLTVL.

The V call is TRBV15, the J call TRBJ2-3; D is perhaps TRBD2 (6 bases). V shed 8 bases and J shed 0 bases, with 18 bases lying between them. The CDR3 totals 16 residues. Germline V CDR1 and CDR2: LNHNV, YYDKDF (reference sequence). CDR3 sequence: CATRRFSGTSTDTQYF. The CDR3 DNA reads TGTGCCACCCGTCGCTTTAGCGGAACTAGCACAGATACGCAGTATTTT.

The rearrangement joins TRBV5-4 to TRBJ2-1; unclear D gene. Germline CDR1 SGHNT, CDR2 YYREEE (reference sequence). The V and J ends lost 2 bases and 0 bases respectively, with 9 bases between them. This CDR3 region has 15 residues. The CDR3 reads CASSLVESSYNEQFF. As DNA, the CDR3 is TGTGCCAGCAGCTTAGTAGAGAGCTCCTACAATGAGCAGTTCTTC.

This chain uses TRBV9 with TRBJ1-6, with a weak D call TRBD1 (6 bases). CDR3 size: 14 residues. The germline gives CDR1 SGDLS, CDR2 YYNGEE. Trimming took off 3 bases at V and 13 bases at J, with 17 bases between the two ends. The CDR3 here is CASSGGQFNAPLHF. In DNA, the CDR3 is TGTGCCAGCAGCGGAGGACAGTTTAATGCGCCCCTCCACTTT.

This clone was seen more than once but under ten times. The chain uses TRBV11-2 and TRBJ1-2; D gene unclear. CDR3 length: 13 residues. V was shortened by 1 base and J by 2 bases, with 5 bases between the two germline ends. CDR1 is SGHAT and CDR2 is FQNNGV in the germline V gene. CDR3 in amino acids: CASSLGGNYGYTF. CDR3 DNA: TGTGCCAGCAGCTTAGGAGGGAACTATGGCTACACCTTC.